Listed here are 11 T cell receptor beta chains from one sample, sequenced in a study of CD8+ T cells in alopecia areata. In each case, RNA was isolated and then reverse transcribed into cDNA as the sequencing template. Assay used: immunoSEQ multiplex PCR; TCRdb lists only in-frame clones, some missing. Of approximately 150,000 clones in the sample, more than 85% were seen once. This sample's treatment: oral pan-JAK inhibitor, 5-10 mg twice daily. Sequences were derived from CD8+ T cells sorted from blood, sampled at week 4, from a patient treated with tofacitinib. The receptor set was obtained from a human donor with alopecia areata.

The CDR3 nucleotides are TGTGCCAGCAGCGAACAGGGGGGAGAAGAGACCCAGTACTTC. Its translation: CASSEQGGEETQYF. The chain is built from TRBV21-1 and TRBJ2-5; TRBD1, as called in the table, went unchecked against the DNA. TRBV21-1 is a documented pseudogene. The CDR3 totals 14 residues.

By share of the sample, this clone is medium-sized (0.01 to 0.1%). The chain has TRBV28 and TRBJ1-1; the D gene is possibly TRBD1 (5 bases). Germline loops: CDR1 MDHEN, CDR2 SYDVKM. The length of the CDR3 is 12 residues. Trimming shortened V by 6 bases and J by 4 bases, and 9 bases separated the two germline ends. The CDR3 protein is CASSFGATEAFF. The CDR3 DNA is TGTGCCAGCAGCTTTGGGGCCACTGAAGCTTTCTTT.

As DNA, the CDR3 is TGTGCCAGCAGCTATATAGGACAGGGGGACACTGAAGCTTTCTTT. This translates into CASSYIGQGDTEAFF. This chain uses TRBV27 with TRBJ1-1; TRBD1 matches at 10 bases. Germline loops: CDR1 MNHEY, CDR2 SMNVEV (reference sequence). V lost 6 bases, J lost 3 bases, and 7 bases stayed unmatched. The CDR3 loop spans 15 amino acids.

The CDR3 sequence: CASRVQGTEPQHF. CDR3 sequence (DNA): TGTGCCAGCAGGGTTCAGGGTACAGAGCCCCAGCATTTT. The V call is TRBV2, the J call TRBJ1-5; D is perhaps TRBD1 (5 bases). The CDR3 extends over 13 amino acids. V was pared by 6 bases and J by 8 bases, with 14 bases between. Germline CDR1 and CDR2: SNHLY and FYNNEI.

The CDR3 protein is CASSSQRTGRETQYF. In DNA, the CDR3 is TGTGCCAGCAGTTCCCAACGGACAGGAAGGGAGACCCAGTACTTC. V usage is TRBV27 and J usage is TRBJ2-5; TRBD1 aligns across 7 bases. The germline V gene encodes CDR1 MNHEY and CDR2 SMNVEV (reference sequence). The CDR3 totals 15 residues. V was pared by 4 bases and J by 5 bases, with 10 bases of the junction left unmatched.

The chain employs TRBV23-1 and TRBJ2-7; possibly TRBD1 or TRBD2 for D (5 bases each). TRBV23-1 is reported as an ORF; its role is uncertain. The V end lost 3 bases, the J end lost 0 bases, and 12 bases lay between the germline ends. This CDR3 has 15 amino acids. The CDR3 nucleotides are TGCGCCAGCAGTCAGACCCCGGGACGCTCCTACGAGCAGTACTTC. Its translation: CASSQTPGRSYEQYF.

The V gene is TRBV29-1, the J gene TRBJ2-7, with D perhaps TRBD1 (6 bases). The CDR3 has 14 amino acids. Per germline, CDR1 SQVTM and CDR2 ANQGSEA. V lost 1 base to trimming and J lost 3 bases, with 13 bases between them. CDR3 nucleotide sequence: TGCAGCGTTGAAGTTGGGCAGGGGAACTACGAGCAGTACTTC. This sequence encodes CSVEVGQGNYEQYF.

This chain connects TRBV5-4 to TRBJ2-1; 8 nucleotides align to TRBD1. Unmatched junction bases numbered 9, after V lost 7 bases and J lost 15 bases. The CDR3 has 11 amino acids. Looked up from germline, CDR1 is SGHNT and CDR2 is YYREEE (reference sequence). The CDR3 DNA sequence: TGTGCCAGCCAGGCCGGGACAGGTTTGTTCTTC. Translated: CASQAGTGLFF. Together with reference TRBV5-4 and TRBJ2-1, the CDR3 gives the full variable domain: ETGVTQSPTHLIKTRGQQVTLRCSSQSGHNTVSWYQQALGQGPQFIFQYYREEENGRGNFPPRFSGLQFPNYSSELNVNALELDDSALYLCASQAGTGLFFGPGTRLTVL.

This chain's CDR3 is CASSRAEDEQYF. As DNA, the CDR3 is TGCGCCAGCAGCCGGGCCGAGGACGAGCAGTACTTC. The chain combines TRBV5-1 with TRBJ2-7; D is ambiguous. This CDR3 is 12 amino acids long. Germline V gene data show CDR1 as SGHRS and CDR2 as YFSETQ. The V end lost 4 bases, the J end lost 5 bases, and 10 bases lay between the germline ends.

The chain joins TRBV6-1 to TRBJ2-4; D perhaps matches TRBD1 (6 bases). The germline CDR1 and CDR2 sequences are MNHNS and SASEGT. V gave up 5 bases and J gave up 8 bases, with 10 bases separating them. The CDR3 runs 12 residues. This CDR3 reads CASSRTVDIQYF. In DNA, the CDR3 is TGTGCCAGCAGTAGGACAGTGGACATTCAGTACTTC.

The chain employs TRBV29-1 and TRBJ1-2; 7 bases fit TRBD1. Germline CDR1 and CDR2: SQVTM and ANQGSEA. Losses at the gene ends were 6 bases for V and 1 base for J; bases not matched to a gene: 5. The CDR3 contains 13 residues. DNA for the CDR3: TGCAGCGTCCCAGGGGGTGATAACTATGGCTACACCTTC. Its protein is CSVPGGDNYGYTF. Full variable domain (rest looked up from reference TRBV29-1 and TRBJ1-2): SAVISQKPSRDICQRGTSLTIQCQVDSQVTMMFWYRQQPGQSLTLIATANQGSEATYESGFVIDKFPISRPNLTFSTLTVSNMSPEDSSIYLCSVPGGDNYGYTFGSGTRLTVV.